These T cell receptor beta chains were read from a single sample in a study of neoadjuvant anti-PD-1 for oral cavity cancer. Method: immunoSEQ multiplex PCR; TCRdb's copy keeps in-frame clones and lacks some. The sample has approximately 6,800 clones, about three quarters seen once. The material sequenced was PBMCs, taken before nivolumab (anti-PD-1) treatment. The receptor source for this set is a person between 35 and 79 years old with oral cavity squamous cell carcinoma. Both conserved end residues are part of each CDR3. A D gene is named only where the DNA matches it firmly. Not all rows give a size; the values are once, few, many and, for expanded clones, a class.

cdr3_nt: TGTGCCAGCAGCTCAGCAATCCAGGGGAGAGGCTACACCTTC
cdr3_aa: CASSSAIQGRGYTF
clone_size: .
d_call: .
v_call: TRBV7-8
j_call: TRBJ1-2

cdr3_nt: TGTGCCAGCAGCTTACCATACGGGACAGCCGTTCAAGAGACCCAGTACTTC
cdr3_aa: CASSLPYGTAVQETQYF
clone_size: .
d_call: TRBD1
v_call: TRBV7-2
j_call: TRBJ2-5

cdr3_nt: TGTGCCAGCAGCCCGGCGGCGGGGCCCTATGGCTACACCTTC
cdr3_aa: CASSPAAGPYGYTF
clone_size: .
d_call: .
v_call: TRBV11-1
j_call: TRBJ1-2

cdr3_nt: TGTGCCAGCAGTTTAGCACGGACGAACACTGAAGCTTTCTTT
cdr3_aa: CASSLARTNTEAFF
clone_size: .
d_call: .
v_call: TRBV27
j_call: TRBJ1-1

cdr3_nt: TGTGCCAGCAGCGTCCGACAGGGTGCAGGTGAAAAACTGTTTTTT
cdr3_aa: CASSVRQGAGEKLFF
clone_size: .
d_call: TRBD1
v_call: TRBV9
j_call: TRBJ1-4

cdr3_nt: TGTGCCAGCAGCTTTCAGGGGACTGAAGCTTTCTTT
cdr3_aa: CASSFQGTEAFF
clone_size: once
d_call: .
v_call: TRBV6-6
j_call: TRBJ1-1

cdr3_nt: TGTGCCAGCAGCGTAGAACAGGGCGGGTACGAGCAGTACTTC
cdr3_aa: CASSVEQGGYEQYF
clone_size: .
d_call: .
v_call: TRBV9
j_call: TRBJ2-7

cdr3_nt: TGCGCCAGCAGCCGGGACAGTAATGAAAAACTGTTTTTT
cdr3_aa: CASSRDSNEKLFF
clone_size: .
d_call: TRBD1
v_call: TRBV5-1
j_call: TRBJ1-4

cdr3_nt: TGTGCCAGCAGCCCAACAGGGGGGATGAACACTGAAGCTTTCTTT
cdr3_aa: CASSPTGGMNTEAFF
clone_size: few
d_call: TRBD1
v_call: TRBV7-9
j_call: TRBJ1-1

cdr3_nt: TGTGCCACCCAGGGTCTCTCTGGAAACACCATATATTTT
cdr3_aa: CATQGLSGNTIYF
clone_size: .
d_call: .
v_call: TRBV6-5
j_call: TRBJ1-3

cdr3_nt: TGTGCCAGCAGAACGGACAGGACTAATGAAAAACTGTTTTTT
cdr3_aa: CASRTDRTNEKLFF
clone_size: .
d_call: TRBD1
v_call: TRBV6-1
j_call: TRBJ1-4

cdr3_nt: TGCGCCAGCAGCCAAGGAGGACAGGGGTGGTACGAGCAGTACTTC
cdr3_aa: CASSQGGQGWYEQYF
clone_size: .
d_call: TRBD1
v_call: TRBV4-1
j_call: TRBJ2-7

cdr3_nt: TGCGCCAGCAGCCCCGGACACACGAACTATGGCTACACCTTC
cdr3_aa: CASSPGHTNYGYTF
clone_size: few
d_call: .
v_call: TRBV5-1
j_call: TRBJ1-2

cdr3_nt: TGTGCCAGCAGCTCCTCCGGGACACCGAACACCGGGGAGCTGTTTTTT
cdr3_aa: CASSSSGTPNTGELFF
clone_size: .
d_call: .
v_call: TRBV7-2
j_call: TRBJ2-2

cdr3_nt: TGCGCCAGCAGCCAATACCCAAGCAACCCGGAGACCCAGTACTTC
cdr3_aa: CASSQYPSNPETQYF
clone_size: few
d_call: .
v_call: TRBV4-1
j_call: TRBJ2-5

cdr3_nt: TGCAGCCTCGCACGGGGGGGGCCTGTAGGTGAGCAGTTCTTC
cdr3_aa: CSLARGGPVGEQFF
clone_size: .
d_call: TRBD2
v_call: TRBV29-1
j_call: TRBJ2-1

cdr3_nt: TGTGCCAGCAGTTCCCGGACAGGGGTTCGCTACGAGCAGTACTTC
cdr3_aa: CASSSRTGVRYEQYF
clone_size: once
d_call: TRBD1
v_call: TRBV28
j_call: TRBJ2-7

cdr3_nt: TGTGCCAGCACGACGGAGAGGAACACTGAAGCTTTCTTT
cdr3_aa: CASTTERNTEAFF
clone_size: .
d_call: .
v_call: TRBV5-4
j_call: TRBJ1-1

cdr3_nt: TGTGCCAGCTCACCGACAGGGAACACCGGGGAGCTGTTTTTT
cdr3_aa: CASSPTGNTGELFF
clone_size: once
d_call: .
v_call: TRBV18
j_call: TRBJ2-2

cdr3_nt: TGTGCCAGCAGTGGGGGACAGGGGTCTGGCTACACCTTC
cdr3_aa: CASSGGQGSGYTF
clone_size: once
d_call: TRBD1
v_call: TRBV6-1
j_call: TRBJ1-2

cdr3_nt: TGTGCCAGCAGCCGGGACAGGGATCAGCCCCAGCATTTT
cdr3_aa: CASSRDRDQPQHF
clone_size: .
d_call: TRBD1
v_call: TRBV2
j_call: TRBJ1-5

cdr3_nt: TGTGCCAGCAGCTTCTTGGAATTCCCTGACACTGAAGCTTTCTTT
cdr3_aa: CASSFLEFPDTEAFF
clone_size: .
d_call: .
v_call: TRBV7-9
j_call: TRBJ1-1

cdr3_nt: TGCAGCGTTGTAGCGCTGCGACTAGCGGGCTTGGAGGAGTCCTACGAGCAGTACTTC
cdr3_aa: CSVVALRLAGLEESYEQYF
clone_size: .
d_call: TRBD2
v_call: TRBV29-1
j_call: TRBJ2-7

cdr3_nt: TGCGCCAGCAGCTTGGGACAGTCTCACTCCTACGAGCAGTACTTC
cdr3_aa: CASSLGQSHSYEQYF
clone_size: few
d_call: .
v_call: TRBV5-1
j_call: TRBJ2-7

cdr3_nt: TGTGCCAGCAGCTGGGGCACAGGTCGGGGGACTGAAGCTTTCTTT
cdr3_aa: CASSWGTGRGTEAFF
clone_size: .
d_call: .
v_call: TRBV7-2
j_call: TRBJ1-1

cdr3_nt: TGTGCCAGCAGTGCCGCTAACACTGAAGCTTTCTTT
cdr3_aa: CASSAANTEAFF
clone_size: .
d_call: .
v_call: TRBV6-1
j_call: TRBJ1-1

cdr3_nt: TGTGCCAGCAGCCAACAGGGTAACACTGAAGCTTTCTTT
cdr3_aa: CASSQQGNTEAFF
clone_size: .
d_call: .
v_call: TRBV11-2
j_call: TRBJ1-1

cdr3_nt: TGTGCCAGCTCTGGGAGGGAACTCTTGAACACTGAAGCTTTCTTT
cdr3_aa: CASSGRELLNTEAFF
clone_size: .
d_call: .
v_call: TRBV7-2
j_call: TRBJ1-1

cdr3_nt: TGTGCCAGCAGTCTCGGGACAGCAGGGCAGCCCCAGCATTTT
cdr3_aa: CASSLGTAGQPQHF
clone_size: .
d_call: TRBD1
v_call: TRBV6-5
j_call: TRBJ1-5

cdr3_nt: TGTGCCAGCAGGTCCGGGACCAGAGATTCACCCCTCCACTTT
cdr3_aa: CASRSGTRDSPLHF
clone_size: few
d_call: .
v_call: TRBV28
j_call: TRBJ1-6

cdr3_nt: TGTGCCAGCAGCCCCCGGGACCGGTATCAGCCCCAGCATTTT
cdr3_aa: CASSPRDRYQPQHF
clone_size: .
d_call: .
v_call: TRBV7-6
j_call: TRBJ1-5

cdr3_nt: TGTGCCAGTACGGGACAGTCCCTACTATCACCCCTCCACTTT
cdr3_aa: CASTGQSLLSPLHF
clone_size: .
d_call: TRBD1
v_call: TRBV19
j_call: TRBJ1-6

cdr3_nt: TGTGCCAGCAGCTCAGCGGGGGCGGAAGATACGCAGTATTTT
cdr3_aa: CASSSAGAEDTQYF
clone_size: once
d_call: TRBD2
v_call: TRBV11-3
j_call: TRBJ2-3

cdr3_nt: TGTGCCAGCAGCAGCGGGACAGCACAAGAGACCCAGTACTTC
cdr3_aa: CASSSGTAQETQYF
clone_size: .
d_call: .
v_call: TRBV7-9
j_call: TRBJ2-5

cdr3_nt: TGTGCCAGCAGCTTTGGTTCCGGGGAAGAGACCCAGTACTTC
cdr3_aa: CASSFGSGEETQYF
clone_size: few
d_call: .
v_call: TRBV7-2
j_call: TRBJ2-5

cdr3_nt: TGTGCCAGCAGCCGTGAAAGGGAGGGCAATCAGCCCCAGCATTTT
cdr3_aa: CASSREREGNQPQHF
clone_size: .
d_call: .
v_call: TRBV7-9
j_call: TRBJ1-5